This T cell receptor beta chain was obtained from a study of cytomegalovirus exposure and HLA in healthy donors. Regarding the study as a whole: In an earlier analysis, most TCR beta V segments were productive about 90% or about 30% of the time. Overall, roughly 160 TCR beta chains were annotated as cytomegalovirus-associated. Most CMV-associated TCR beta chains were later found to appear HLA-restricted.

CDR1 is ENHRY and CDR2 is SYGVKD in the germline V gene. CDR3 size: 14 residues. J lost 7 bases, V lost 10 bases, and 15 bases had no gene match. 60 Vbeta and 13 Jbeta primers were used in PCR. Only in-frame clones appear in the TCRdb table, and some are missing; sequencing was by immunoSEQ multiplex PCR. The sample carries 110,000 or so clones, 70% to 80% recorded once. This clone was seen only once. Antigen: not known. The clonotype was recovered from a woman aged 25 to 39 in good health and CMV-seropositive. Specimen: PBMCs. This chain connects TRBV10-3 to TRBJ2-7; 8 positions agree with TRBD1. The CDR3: CARYGQGLGVEQYF. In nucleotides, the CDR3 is TGTGCCAGATACGGACAGGGTTTGGGAGTGGAGCAGTACTTC.